Reported below is one T cell receptor (beta chain). These data belong to a study of CD8 T cells in Susac syndrome. Germline CDR1 SQVTM, CDR2 ANQGSEA. V was cut by 7 bases and J by 1 base, with 20 bases left in between. The CDR3 length is 15 residues. Reverse transcription of roughly 0.5 to 1 ug RNA was carried out with random hexamers. A single record per CDR3 protein comes from TCRdb applying MiXCR to the immunoSEQ multiplex PCR reads. The sample comprises around 160,000 distinct CDR3 sequences, around 95% of which are singletons, and around 0.14% rests with the top ten. Material: CD4+ T cells from PBMCs. This chain connects TRBV29-1 to TRBJ2-7, with D perhaps being TRBD1 or TRBD2 (6 bases each). The receptor comes from a human donor in good health. DNA of the CDR3: TGCAGCGCGCGAACAGGATCGGGGGCATCCTACGAGCAGTACTTC. This encodes CSARTGSGASYEQYF.